This T cell receptor (beta chain) emerged from a study of blood T cell repertoires in COVID-19. Profiling relied on immunoSEQ multiplex PCR, and the TCRdb table lists in-frame clones only, not all of them. The data hold some 80,000 clones, with 86% observed a single time. The CDR3 covers 14 residues. The germline gives CDR1 SGHDT, CDR2 YYEEEE. V lost 4 bases, J lost 3 bases, and 11 bases lay in between. The V gene is TRBV5-6, the J gene TRBJ1-5, with D possibly being TRBD1 (6 bases). The specimen was peripheral blood. This TCR derives from a man between 45 and 60 years old with active or convalescent COVID-19. CDR3 in DNA: TGTGCCAGCAGCCGACAGGCTAACAATCAGCCCCAGCATTTT. Residues: CASSRQANNQPQHF.